These T cell receptor beta chains were read from a single sample in a study of cytomegalovirus exposure and HLA in healthy donors. Assay used: immunoSEQ multiplex PCR; TCRdb lists only in-frame clones, some missing. The table includes 210,000 or so clones, 77% detected once. Sequencing used PBMCs. These receptors originate from a woman aged 25 to 39 in good health and CMV-seropositive. CDR3s include the opening cysteine and the closing phenylalanine or tryptophan. Each record gives: V gene, J gene, D gene, clone size, CDR3 protein, CDR3 DNA. D genes are given only for firm matches. Expanded clones get a size class; other rows say once, few or many, or leave the size out.

v_gene: TRBV28
j_gene: TRBJ1-2
d_gene: TRBD1
abundance: NA
CDR3aa: CASRVSDRGLDYTF
CDR3nt: TGTGCCAGCAGGGTTTCGGACAGGGGGCTGGACTACACCTTC

v_gene: TRBV15
j_gene: TRBJ2-5
d_gene: TRBD2
abundance: NA
CDR3aa: CATSRDRGTSETQYF
CDR3nt: TGTGCCACCAGCAGAGATAGGGGGACTAGTGAGACCCAGTACTTC

v_gene: TRBV6-1
j_gene: TRBJ1-1
d_gene: NA
abundance: NA
CDR3aa: CASKGQREAFF
CDR3nt: TGTGCCAGCAAAGGACAGCGTGAAGCTTTCTTT

v_gene: TRBV19
j_gene: TRBJ2-1
d_gene: NA
abundance: NA
CDR3aa: CASSKFPGIQFF
CDR3nt: TGTGCCAGTAGTAAGTTCCCAGGGATACAGTTCTTC

v_gene: TRBV6-1
j_gene: TRBJ2-1
d_gene: NA
abundance: few
CDR3aa: CASRSGDTQPEQFF
CDR3nt: TGTGCCAGCAGATCCGGGGACACGCAACCCGAGCAGTTCTTC

v_gene: TRBV2
j_gene: TRBJ1-1
d_gene: TRBD1
abundance: NA
CDR3aa: CASRDRARVTEAFF
CDR3nt: TGTGCCAGCAGGGACAGGGCTCGAGTCACTGAAGCTTTCTTT

v_gene: TRBV6-5
j_gene: TRBJ1-2
d_gene: NA
abundance: NA
CDR3aa: CASSKSGGQGYTF
CDR3nt: TGTGCCAGCAGTAAATCGGGGGGGCAGGGCTACACCTTC

v_gene: TRBV27
j_gene: TRBJ1-2
d_gene: TRBD1
abundance: NA
CDR3aa: CASSFSGQGNGYTF
CDR3nt: TGTGCCAGCAGTTTCTCTGGACAGGGTAACGGCTACACCTTC

v_gene: TRBV28
j_gene: TRBJ1-5
d_gene: TRBD1
abundance: NA
CDR3aa: CASRQRQGINQPQHF
CDR3nt: TGTGCCAGCAGACAACGACAGGGGATCAATCAGCCCCAGCATTTT

v_gene: TRBV7-2
j_gene: TRBJ2-3
d_gene: NA
abundance: NA
CDR3aa: CASSPGLSTDTQYF
CDR3nt: TGTGCCAGCAGCCCTGGGCTTAGCACAGATACGCAGTATTTT

v_gene: TRBV7-2
j_gene: TRBJ1-5
d_gene: NA
abundance: NA
CDR3aa: CASSQAGVSNQPQHF
CDR3nt: TGTGCCAGCAGCCAGGCAGGGGTTAGCAATCAGCCCCAGCATTTT

v_gene: TRBV7-2
j_gene: TRBJ2-2
d_gene: NA
abundance: NA
CDR3aa: CASSRYSTANTGELFF
CDR3nt: TGTGCCAGCAGCCGGTATTCCACAGCGAACACCGGGGAGCTGTTTTTT

v_gene: TRBV9
j_gene: TRBJ2-1
d_gene: TRBD2
abundance: NA
CDR3aa: CASSERTSDYNEQFF
CDR3nt: TGTGCCAGCAGCGAACGGACTAGCGACTACAATGAGCAGTTCTTC

v_gene: TRBV7-2
j_gene: TRBJ2-1
d_gene: NA
abundance: NA
CDR3aa: CASSLVSPRDEQFF
CDR3nt: TGTGCCAGCAGCTTAGTTTCGCCTCGGGATGAGCAGTTCTTC

v_gene: TRBV7-9
j_gene: TRBJ2-6
d_gene: NA
abundance: NA
CDR3aa: CASSLAVGAGANVLTF
CDR3nt: TGTGCCAGCAGCTTAGCAGTAGGGGCTGGGGCCAACGTCCTGACTTTC

v_gene: TRBV7-2
j_gene: TRBJ2-1
d_gene: TRBD2
abundance: NA
CDR3aa: CASSPLAGVYNEQFF
CDR3nt: TGTGCCAGCAGCCCTCTGGCGGGGGTGTACAATGAGCAGTTCTTC

v_gene: TRBV2
j_gene: TRBJ2-5
d_gene: TRBD1
abundance: NA
CDR3aa: CASKIIQGPGETQYF
CDR3nt: TGTGCCAGCAAGATAATACAGGGGCCCGGGGAGACCCAGTACTTC

v_gene: TRBV7-2
j_gene: TRBJ2-6
d_gene: TRBD1
abundance: NA
CDR3aa: CASSLGTGGPGANVLTF
CDR3nt: TGTGCCAGCAGCTTGGGCACAGGGGGTCCCGGGGCCAACGTCCTGACTTTC

v_gene: TRBV11-1
j_gene: TRBJ1-3
d_gene: NA
abundance: NA
CDR3aa: CASSETRSGNTIYF
CDR3nt: TGTGCCAGCAGCGAAACTAGAAGTGGAAACACCATATATTTT

v_gene: TRBV21-1
j_gene: TRBJ1-3
d_gene: NA
abundance: NA
CDR3aa: CASSKCLIYF
CDR3nt: TGTGCCAGCAGCAAATGTCTGATATATTTT

v_gene: TRBV4-1
j_gene: TRBJ2-1
d_gene: NA
abundance: NA
CDR3aa: CASSQGPIRGAYNEQFF
CDR3nt: TGCGCCAGCAGCCAAGGTCCGATACGGGGGGCTTACAATGAGCAGTTCTTC

v_gene: TRBV5-6
j_gene: TRBJ1-2
d_gene: NA
abundance: NA
CDR3aa: CASSFSNYGYTF
CDR3nt: TGTGCCAGCAGCTTTAGTAACTATGGCTACACCTTC

v_gene: TRBV2
j_gene: TRBJ2-7
d_gene: TRBD2
abundance: NA
CDR3aa: CASSDPRLAGGPTYEQYF
CDR3nt: TGTGCCAGCAGCGACCCCCGGCTAGCGGGAGGGCCCACCTACGAGCAGTACTTC

v_gene: TRBV18
j_gene: TRBJ2-5
d_gene: NA
abundance: NA
CDR3aa: CASSSGNQETQYF
CDR3nt: TGTGCCAGCTCATCCGGGAACCAAGAGACCCAGTACTTC

v_gene: TRBV15
j_gene: TRBJ2-5
d_gene: NA
abundance: NA
CDR3aa: CATSSRNQETQYF
CDR3nt: TGTGCCACCAGCAGCAGGAATCAAGAGACCCAGTACTTC

v_gene: TRBV7-9
j_gene: TRBJ2-7
d_gene: TRBD2
abundance: NA
CDR3aa: CASSFRGTSGVTFYEQYF
CDR3nt: TGTGCCAGCAGCTTCCGAGGGACTAGCGGGGTGACCTTTTACGAGCAGTACTTC

v_gene: TRBV6-6
j_gene: TRBJ2-3
d_gene: TRBD2
abundance: NA
CDR3aa: CASRRTSGERMQYF
CDR3nt: TGTGCCAGCAGGCGGACTAGCGGGGAGAGAATGCAGTATTTT

v_gene: TRBV4-1
j_gene: TRBJ1-1
d_gene: NA
abundance: NA
CDR3aa: CASSDLRKGENTEAFF
CDR3nt: TGCGCCAGCAGCGATTTGCGTAAGGGGGAGAACACTGAAGCTTTCTTT

v_gene: TRBV9
j_gene: TRBJ2-7
d_gene: TRBD2
abundance: NA
CDR3aa: CASSVGRRGDEQYF
CDR3nt: TGTGCCAGCAGCGTAGGTAGGCGGGGGGACGAGCAGTACTTC

v_gene: TRBV27
j_gene: TRBJ1-2
d_gene: NA
abundance: NA
CDR3aa: CASSSTVNYGYTF
CDR3nt: TGTGCCAGCAGTTCGACAGTTAACTATGGCTACACCTTC

v_gene: TRBV28
j_gene: TRBJ2-1
d_gene: NA
abundance: NA
CDR3aa: CASSLHPPDNEQFF
CDR3nt: TGTGCCAGCAGTTTACACCCACCAGACAATGAGCAGTTCTTC

v_gene: TRBV10-3
j_gene: TRBJ1-2
d_gene: NA
abundance: NA
CDR3aa: CATGAGEGYGYTF
CDR3nt: TGTGCCACGGGAGCCGGGGAGGGCTATGGCTACACCTTC

v_gene: TRBV5-6
j_gene: TRBJ2-3
d_gene: TRBD2
abundance: NA
CDR3aa: CASSIPSGGGPDTQYF
CDR3nt: TGTGCCAGCAGCATACCGTCGGGGGGGGGCCCAGATACGCAGTATTTT

v_gene: TRBV30
j_gene: TRBJ2-3
d_gene: TRBD1
abundance: NA
CDR3aa: CAWSGTVTDTQYF
CDR3nt: TGTGCCTGGAGCGGGACAGTCACAGATACGCAGTATTTT

v_gene: TRBV7-9
j_gene: TRBJ2-2
d_gene: TRBD1
abundance: NA
CDR3aa: CASTLQGTPTGELFF
CDR3nt: TGTGCCAGCACCCTACAGGGGACCCCAACCGGGGAGCTGTTTTTT

v_gene: TRBV7-9
j_gene: TRBJ2-7
d_gene: NA
abundance: once
CDR3aa: CASSSRSYRVRVPYEQYF
CDR3nt: TGTGCCAGCAGCTCTAGATCCTACAGGGTACGTGTCCCCTACGAGCAGTACTTC

v_gene: TRBV4-2
j_gene: TRBJ1-1
d_gene: TRBD1
abundance: NA
CDR3aa: CASSQSQGKAEAFF
CDR3nt: TGTGCCAGCAGCCAATCACAGGGGAAGGCTGAAGCTTTCTTT

v_gene: TRBV9
j_gene: TRBJ2-6
d_gene: TRBD2
abundance: NA
CDR3aa: CASSAVSGSGGANVLTF
CDR3nt: TGTGCCAGCAGCGCCGTTAGCGGGAGTGGTGGGGCCAACGTCCTGACTTTC

v_gene: TRBV7-9
j_gene: TRBJ1-2
d_gene: NA
abundance: NA
CDR3aa: CASRVSGVQHGYTF
CDR3nt: TGTGCCAGCCGGGTATCAGGGGTTCAACATGGCTACACCTTC

v_gene: TRBV4-2
j_gene: TRBJ2-1
d_gene: TRBD2
abundance: few
CDR3aa: CASSLTSGSSYNEQFF
CDR3nt: TGTGCCAGCAGCCTTACTAGCGGGAGCTCCTACAATGAGCAGTTCTTC

v_gene: TRBV25-1
j_gene: TRBJ2-7
d_gene: TRBD2
abundance: once
CDR3aa: CASSESGTTYEQYF
CDR3nt: TGTGCCAGCAGTGAATCAGGGACTACCTACGAGCAGTACTTC

v_gene: TRBV5-1
j_gene: TRBJ1-2
d_gene: TRBD1
abundance: NA
CDR3aa: CASSGGDRAAYGYTF
CDR3nt: TGCGCCAGCAGCGGGGGGGACAGGGCCGCCTATGGCTACACCTTC

v_gene: TRBV5-1
j_gene: TRBJ2-5
d_gene: TRBD1
abundance: NA
CDR3aa: CASSLGRTGGSETQYF
CDR3nt: TGCGCCAGCAGCTTGGGACGGACAGGGGGAAGTGAGACCCAGTACTTC

v_gene: TRBV19
j_gene: TRBJ1-3
d_gene: NA
abundance: once
CDR3aa: CASSIEDSGNTIYF
CDR3nt: TGTGCCAGTAGTATCGAGGACTCTGGAAACACCATATATTTT